These 16 T cell receptor beta chains came from one sample sequenced in a study of a mutant IDH1 vaccine in newly diagnosed glioma. Their target antigens are unknown. Some clones are missing from TCRdb's copy, which holds only in-frame ones; the method was immunoSEQ multiplex PCR. Here the sample spans about 30,000 clones, approximately 83% being singletons. The time point is: week 5, during vaccination. Vaccination used 300 ug of mutant IDH1 20-mer peptide per dose, with topical imiquimod. Sequencing used PBMCs, obtained from a glioma patient whose treatment included an IDH1 peptide vaccine. The receptors originated from a man younger than 45 with glioma.

The sample holds one count of this clone. CDR3 protein: CASSLGRDRDYEQYF. The DNA of the CDR3 is TGTGCCAGCAGCTTAGGCCGGGACAGGGACTACGAGCAGTACTTC. This chain connects TRBV7-2 to TRBJ2-7, with 9 bases aligning to TRBD1. CDR3 size: 15 residues. CDR1 SGHTA and CDR2 FQGNSA come from the germline V gene. V was pared by 1 base and J by 3 bases, with 4 bases of the junction left unmatched.

In its sample, this clone was seen a few times. V and J are TRBV4-3 and TRBJ1-3; weak D call: TRBD1 (5 bases). CDR3 length: 15 residues. CDR1 and CDR2 from the germline V gene are LGHNA and YSLEER. Trimming pared 0 bases from V and 4 bases from J, leaving 10 bases between. CDR3 region: CASSQETVPGNTIYF. In DNA, the CDR3 is TGCGCCAGCAGCCAAGAGACAGTCCCGGGAAACACCATATATTTT.

This clone was recorded a few times. CDR3 protein: CASSHLGQGVEETQYF. The DNA of the CDR3 is TGCGCCAGCAGCCACCTCGGACAGGGGGTAGAAGAGACCCAGTACTTC. The rearrangement joins TRBV4-1 to TRBJ2-5; 10 nucleotides match TRBD1. With 3 bases clipped from V and 3 bases from J, the junction kept 7 bases outside the gene matches. This CDR3 is built from 16 residues. Germline loops: CDR1 MGHRA, CDR2 YSYEKL.

This rearrangement joins TRBV5-4 to TRBJ2-2, with D maybe TRBD1 (6 bases). This CDR3 has 16 residues. The germline gives CDR1 SGHNT, CDR2 YYREEE (reference sequence). V was trimmed by 4 bases and J by 0 bases, leaving 13 bases between them. As DNA, the CDR3 is TGTGCCAGCAGCCCACCGGGACAAACGAACACCGGGGAGCTGTTTTTT. Translation gives CASSPPGQTNTGELFF.

V is TRBV4-1 and J is TRBJ2-1, with D tentatively TRBD2 (5 bases). CDR1 is MGHRA, CDR2 YSYEKL, per germline. The CDR3 has 16 amino acids. V lost 1 base, J lost 8 bases, and 18 bases lay in between. CDR3 nucleotide sequence: TGCGCCAGCAGCCAAGTTGTTGTAACGGGATCCTATGAGCAGTTCTTC. Translated, it gives CASSQVVVTGSYEQFF.

This sequence joins TRBV2 and TRBJ1-2; D is possibly TRBD1 (5 bases). The CDR3 has 14 residues. Germline-derived CDR1 and CDR2 are SNHLY and FYNNEI. The ends were cut back, 0 bases at V and 8 bases at J, with 13 bases in the middle. CDR3 coding DNA: TGTGCCAGCAGTGAAGCAGGGGACGGCGGAGGCTACACCTTC. Translation: CASSEAGDGGGYTF.

The chain is built from TRBV7-9 and TRBJ1-5; no reliable D call. From germline, CDR1 is SEHNR and CDR2 FQNEAQ (reference sequence). V was clipped by 5 bases and J by 1 base, with 12 bases between them. The CDR3 is made up of 15 amino acids. The CDR3 loop reads CASSLDTVSNQPQHF. CDR3 sequence (DNA): TGTGCCAGCAGCCTAGACACCGTCAGCAATCAGCCCCAGCATTTT. Full variable domain (remainder filled in from reference TRBV7-9 and TRBJ1-5): DTGVSQNPRHKITKRGQNVTFRCDPISEHNRLYWYRQTLGQGPEFLTYFQNEAQLEKSRLLSDRFSAERPKGSFSTLEIQRTEQGDSAMYLCASSLDTVSNQPQHFGDGTRLSIL.

This clone was counted a few times. V gene TRBV2 combines with J gene TRBJ1-1; D gene uncertain. The CDR3 is 13 residues long. Trimming removed 6 bases at V and 5 bases at J, with 13 bases between. Germline CDR1 reads SNHLY; CDR2 reads FYNNEI. This chain's CDR3 is CASRETIGTEAFF. The CDR3 nucleotides read TGTGCCAGCAGGGAGACCATCGGGACTGAAGCTTTCTTT.

The V gene is TRBV9, the J gene TRBJ2-3, with D perhaps matching TRBD1 (6 bases). The CDR3 spans 14 residues. Germline CDR1 is SGDLS and CDR2 is YYNGEE. The V end was cut by 4 bases, the J end by 2 bases, with 11 bases between. As DNA, the CDR3 is TGTGCCAGCAGCTGGGGGCGTAACACAGATACGCAGTATTTT. Translation gives CASSWGRNTDTQYF.

V usage is TRBV28 and J usage is TRBJ2-7, with TRBD1 as a possible D gene (6 bases). Germline V lookup: CDR1 MDHEN, CDR2 SYDVKM. The V end was cut by 6 bases, the J end by 5 bases, with 14 bases between. This CDR3 has 13 residues. CDR3 protein: CASRAQGGDEQYF. DNA for the CDR3: TGTGCCAGCAGAGCACAGGGTGGGGACGAGCAGTACTTC.

The rearrangement joins TRBV19 to TRBJ1-3; perhaps TRBD1 as D (5 bases). This CDR3 has 15 amino acids. From germline, CDR1 is LNHDA and CDR2 SQIVND (reference sequence). Trimming took off 6 bases at V and 0 bases at J, with 12 bases between the two ends. The CDR3 loop reads CASSGDGDSGNTIYF. The CDR3 DNA reads TGTGCCAGTAGCGGGGACGGAGACTCTGGAAACACCATATATTTT.

This chain uses TRBV19 with TRBJ1-2, with 7 bases matching TRBD1. J lost 3 bases, V lost 5 bases, and 9 bases had no gene match. CDR3 size: 15 residues. CDR1 and CDR2 from the germline V gene are LNHDA and SQIVND (reference sequence). CDR3 nucleotides: TGTGCCAGTAGTGCCGGAGGGGGCTATGACTATGGCTACACCTTC. Protein sequence: CASSAGGGYDYGYTF.

This chain uses TRBV4-2 with TRBJ2-4; tentatively, D is TRBD2 (5 bases). The CDR3 loop spans 15 amino acids. V shed 0 bases and J shed 8 bases, with 14 bases lying between them. Looked up from germline, CDR1 is LGHNA and CDR2 is YNFKEQ. The chain's CDR3 is CASSQDGQTRDIQYF. The CDR3 coding sequence is TGTGCCAGCAGCCAAGATGGTCAGACGCGGGACATTCAGTACTTC.

The V gene is TRBV7-6, the J gene TRBJ2-1; D ambiguous. V was pared by 1 base and J by 6 bases, with 13 bases between. Germline V gives CDR1 SGHVS, CDR2 FNYEAQ. The CDR3 totals 15 residues. Here the CDR3 DNA reads TGTGCCAGCAGCTTAGTGGGCAGTCTCCTCAATGAGCAGTTCTTC. This translates into CASSLVGSLLNEQFF.

This chain links TRBV6-1 with TRBJ2-5; 11 bases agree with TRBD2. CDR3 size: 17 residues. Germline assignment: CDR1 MNHNS and CDR2 SASEGT. Unmatched junction bases numbered 6, after V lost 2 bases and J lost 1 base. This chain's CDR3 is CASSESSGRGTQETQYF. The CDR3 DNA reads as TGTGCCAGCAGTGAAAGTAGCGGGAGGGGGACCCAAGAGACCCAGTACTTC.

This sequence joins TRBV5-4 and TRBJ2-7; maybe TRBD1 (7 bases). Per germline, CDR1 SGHNT and CDR2 YYREEE (reference sequence). The CDR3 spans 15 residues. The V and J ends lost 3 bases and 2 bases respectively, with 15 bases between them. In DNA form, the CDR3 reads TGTGCCAGCAGCTCGCCGCCAGGGGGGACCTACGAGCAGTACTTC. Translation: CASSSPPGGTYEQYF.